This T cell receptor beta chain is from a study of blood T cell repertoires in COVID-19. V gave up 5 bases and J gave up 3 bases; unmatched junction bases: 6. There are 15 residues in the CDR3. Germline CDR1 and CDR2: MNHEY and SVGEGT. Assay used: immunoSEQ multiplex PCR; TCRdb lists only in-frame clones, some missing. The sample consists of roughly 150,000 clones, around nine tenths of them appearing once. J is TRBJ2-1 and V is TRBV6-2 or TRBV6-3, with 8 bases matching TRBD1. This receptor was obtained from a man aged 45-65 years who had recovered from COVID-19. Sequencing was done on a sample of peripheral blood. CDR3 nucleotides: TGTGCCAGCAGTACCGACAGGGGCTACTACAATGAGCAGTTCTTC. This translates into CASSTDRGYYNEQFF.